Given below is one T cell receptor (beta chain) in context. This clonotype appeared once. Its antigen is currently not known. A junction end diverges from the germline sequence, so it may reflect a read error. The sample comes from a study of Graves' ophthalmopathy and Graves' hyperthyroidism (dated by TCRdb to the late 2010s). Context from the whole study: Peripheral blood samples were taken at the time of initial diagnosis, before any treatment was given. The study used TCR beta repertoire signatures to distinguish Graves' ophthalmopathy from Graves' hyperthyroidism and to predict progression to ophthalmopathy. In total, around 140 blood samples were TCR-sequenced: some 43 ophthalmopathy, under 80 hyperthyroidism and roughly 17 hyperthyroidism-to-ophthalmopathy patients. To explore V-J signatures that distinguish ophthalmopathy from hyperthyroidism, a discovery set of 100 patients was enrolled, made up of 43 with ophthalmopathy and fewer than 60 with stable hyperthyroidism. An independent validation cohort was composed of some 18 hyperthyroidism patients and 15 to 17 patients who later progressed from hyperthyroidism to ophthalmopathy. In roughly 6 hyperthyroidism patients, the T-cell repertoires found in thyroid tissue were compared with those found in blood. Following sample collection, hyperthyroidism patients were given methimazole at a starting dose of 30 mg daily, and ophthalmopathy patients were given high-dose intravenous methylprednisolone. Results the study describes overall, beyond this receptor: Most expanded thyroid clonotypes with frequency above 0.001 were also detected in blood, suggesting blood repertoires may reflect the thyroid immune response. In cross-validation, the 13-signature model distinguished ophthalmopathy from stable hyperthyroidism with approximately 90% sensitivity and about 81% specificity, while in the test set the corresponding values were 80% and 75%. Sample size was not predetermined statistically, and investigators were not blinded to group allocation. In validation, the model predicted ophthalmopathy progression with 55% to 71% sensitivity and roughly 72% specificity; fewer than 15 predicted patients were CT-confirmed with GO in a median of approximately 6.2 months.

For repertoire sequencing, the TCR beta CDR3 regions were amplified from RNA transcripts. The first round of RT-PCR was done with HTBI primers and the Qiagen OneStep RT-PCR kit, and was followed by a second round of multiplex PCR, then size selection and purification. Sequencing of the libraries was carried out on an Illumina HiSeq2000 in paired-end mode with 100 bp reads. Per the authors' processing: Reads were processed with SOAPnuke, discarding reads with adapters, uncalled bases, mean Phred below 15, or no exact constant-primer or identifier match. High-quality paired reads were merged with COPE v1.2.5. Clonotypes were defined as unique nucleotide sequences and were aligned to IMGT TRB V, D and J references using MiTCR v1.1. The analysis was limited to V-J combinations with a frequency above 0.0001, which together covered around 99% of the repertoires. A TCR clonal expansion and chaos score per V-J combination was defined as the ratio of F50 clonal expansion to chaos observed in the TCRdist matrix. Features were reduced by Welch's t-statistics and random forest to over 10 V-J combinations, which fed a naive Bayes classifier. The Morisita-Horn index was used to measure how similar the thyroid and blood repertoires were. The public reads were run again by TCRdb, first through fastp at Q25 and then through MiXCR, and only productive beta chains were kept. When rows share a CDR3 protein, they turn into one entry using the most common DNA and genes. These V and J calls originate from TCRdb's pipeline instead of the authors' own analysis. The sample includes 650,000 to 900,000 distinct CDR3 sequences, with roughly 41% observed a single time. The ten largest clones capture 40% to 45% of the sample.

The ophthalmopathy patients had moderately to severely active disease, with a Clinical Activity Score of 3 or higher, a NOSPECS grade of 4 or higher, and a disease duration of less than 3 months. Patients with other autoimmune diseases, uncontrolled infections, pregnancy or lactation were excluded. Clinical symptoms, serum thyroxine, TRAb, thyroid ultrasound and orbital computed tomography formed the basis of the diagnosis. PBMCs were isolated from 10 ml of fresh peripheral blood by Ficoll-Paque density gradient centrifugation. Trizol reagent was used to extract the total RNA, and its quality was then checked on an Agilent 2100 Bioanalyzer. Its CDR3 holds 16 amino acids, cysteine through phenylalanine. Of the read, only the CDR3 DNA is kept; its 48 bases are in frame from base 1. CDR1 and CDR2 (SNHLY, FYNNEI) derive from the germline V gene.

The sequence joins TRBV2 to TRBJ2-5, with 10 central nucleotides matching TRBD2. The sequence derives from an adult man with Graves' ophthalmopathy. Sequencing was performed on peripheral blood. The DNA sequence is TGTACCAGCGGGCTCGAGCGTAGCGGGGGGCAAGAGACCCAGTACTTC. This sequence encodes CTSGLERSGGQETQYF.